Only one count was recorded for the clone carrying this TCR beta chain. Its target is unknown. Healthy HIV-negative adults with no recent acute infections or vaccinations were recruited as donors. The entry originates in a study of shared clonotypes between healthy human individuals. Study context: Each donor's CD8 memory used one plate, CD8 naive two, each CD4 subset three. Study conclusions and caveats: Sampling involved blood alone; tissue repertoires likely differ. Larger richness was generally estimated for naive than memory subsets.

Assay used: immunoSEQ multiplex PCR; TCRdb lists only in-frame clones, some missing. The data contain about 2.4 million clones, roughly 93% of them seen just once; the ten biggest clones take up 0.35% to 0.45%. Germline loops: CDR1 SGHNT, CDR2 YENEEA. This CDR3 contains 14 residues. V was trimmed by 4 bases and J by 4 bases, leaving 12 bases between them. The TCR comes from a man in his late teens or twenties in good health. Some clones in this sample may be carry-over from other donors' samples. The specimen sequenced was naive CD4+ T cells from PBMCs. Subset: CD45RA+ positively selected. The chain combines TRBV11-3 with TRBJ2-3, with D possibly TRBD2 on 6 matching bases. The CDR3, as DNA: TGTGCCAGCAGCTCCCTGGGGGAGGCAGATACGCAGTATTTT. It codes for CASSSLGEADTQYF.